These 29 T cell receptor beta chains were all obtained from the same sample, sequenced in a study of CD8 T cells in Susac syndrome. Random hexamers were used to reverse transcribe about 0.5 to 1 ug of RNA. TCRdb redid the calling of the immunoSEQ multiplex PCR reads with MiXCR, one entry per CDR3 protein. The table has roughly 130,000 distinct CDR3 sequences, around 94% seen once; the top ten hold 0.1% to 0.15%. Material: CD4+ T cells from PBMCs. These TCRs come from a human donor with multiple sclerosis.

V usage is TRBV5-1 and J usage is TRBJ1-1; TRBD1 matches at 8 bases. The CDR3 loop spans 14 amino acids. V lost 2 bases to trimming and J lost 4 bases; unmatched junction nucleotides: 4. Germline CDR1 is SGHRS and CDR2 is YFSETQ. The DNA of the CDR3 is TGCGCCAGCAGCTTCAGGGGGCGGACCACTGAAGCTTTCTTT. This encodes CASSFRGRTTEAFF. The complete variable domain, with remaining parts taken from reference TRBV5-1 and TRBJ1-1, reads KAGVTQTPRYLIKTRGQQVTLSCSPISGHRSVSWYQQTPGQGLQFLFEYFSETQRNKGNFPGRFSGRQFSNSRSEMNVSTLELGDSALYLCASSFRGRTTEAFFGQGTRLTVV.

The chain combines TRBV19 with TRBJ1-5, with a tentative D call TRBD1 (5 bases). Germline CDR1 and CDR2: LNHDA and SQIVND (reference sequence). The CDR3 has 14 residues. Trimming pared 2 bases from V and 11 bases from J, leaving 16 bases between. CDR3 loop: CASSIPSGQGAQHF. CDR3 DNA: TGTGCCAGTAGTATACCCTCAGGGCAGGGCGCCCAGCATTTT. Together with reference TRBV19 and TRBJ1-5, the CDR3 gives the full variable domain: DGGITQSPKYLFRKEGQNVTLSCEQNLNHDAMYWYRQDPGQGLRLIYYSQIVNDFQKGDIAEGYSVSREKKESFPLTVTSAQKNPTAFYLCASSIPSGQGAQHFGDGTRLSIL.

This clonotype was seen a few times. The chain couples TRBV2 to TRBJ2-6; D unclear. The CDR3 runs to 15 residues. CDR1 and CDR2 from the germline V gene are SNHLY and FYNNEI. Trimming took 5 bases from V and 0 from J, leaving 8 bases between them. CDR3 coding DNA: TGTGCCAGCAGTTCCTGGAGCTCTGGGGCCAACGTCCTGACTTTC. Its translation: CASSSWSSGANVLTF.

The chain has TRBV25-1 and TRBJ2-4; D ambiguous. CDR3 length: 13 amino acids. CDR1 is MGHDK and CDR2 is SYGVNS in the germline V gene. Trimming cost V 2 bases and J 8 bases, with 10 bases left between them. DNA for the CDR3: TGTGCCAGCAGTGAAACCCCAGGACACATTCAGTACTTC. Translation gives CASSETPGHIQYF.

The chain uses TRBV5-6 and TRBJ1-1; D uncertain. CDR3 size: 14 residues. Germline V gene sequence: CDR1 SGHDT, CDR2 YYEEEE. Trimming shortened V by 6 bases and J by 1 base, and 13 bases separated the two germline ends. CDR3 region: CASIKNRGNTEAFF. In DNA form, the CDR3 reads TGTGCCAGCATTAAGAATCGGGGGAACACTGAAGCTTTCTTT.

The chain recombines TRBV20-1 with TRBJ2-7, with a weak D call TRBD1 (7 bases). This CDR3 is 14 amino acids long. CDR1 is DFQATT and CDR2 is SNEGSKA in the germline V gene (reference sequence). Trimming left V 4 bases short and J 3 bases short, with 16 bases between. The CDR3 sequence is CSANRQGGFYEQYF. CDR3 DNA: TGCAGTGCTAATCGACAGGGAGGTTTCTACGAGCAGTACTTC.

A remark on this clonotype: The junction differs from germline at one of its ends, possibly a read error. The CDR3 DNA is TGTGCCAGCAGTTTTGGGACAGGGTCTGAAAACACCATATATTTT. This encodes CASSFGTGSENTIYF. This rearrangement joins TRBV12-3 or TRBV12-4 to TRBJ1-3; 9 nucleotides match TRBD1. This CDR3 is 15 amino acids long.

The chain joins TRBV18 to TRBJ2-5, with 9 bases identical to TRBD2. Trimming removed 6 bases from V and 3 bases from J; junction bases left unmatched: 8. Germline lookup yields CDR1 KGHSH and CDR2 LQKENI. CDR3 length equals 15 residues. This CDR3 is CASSTQSSGKETQYF. The CDR3 bases are TGTGCCAGCTCTACCCAGTCTAGCGGGAAAGAGACCCAGTACTTC.

This chain uses TRBV9 with TRBJ2-1; 8 positions match TRBD1. The CDR3 runs to 14 residues. V lost 4 bases and J lost 2; bases outside the gene matches: 2. Germline V gene data show CDR1 as SGDLS and CDR2 as YYNGEE. CDR3 residues: CASSPGQAYNEQFF. The DNA for the CDR3 is TGTGCCAGCAGCCCGGGACAGGCCTACAATGAGCAGTTCTTC.

V usage is TRBV19 and J usage is TRBJ2-5; D remains ambiguous. V lost 4 bases, J lost 1 base, and 13 bases lay in between. CDR1 is LNHDA and CDR2 is SQIVND in the germline V gene (reference sequence). The CDR3 runs 15 residues. This CDR3 is CASSTAGATQETQYF. CDR3 coding DNA: TGTGCCAGTAGTACGGCAGGAGCTACCCAAGAGACCCAGTACTTC.

The chain has TRBV30 and TRBJ1-1; D possibly corresponds to TRBD1 (6 bases). Trimming cost V 2 bases and J 1 base, with 14 bases left between them. The germline V gene encodes CDR1 GTSNPN and CDR2 SVGIG (reference sequence). CDR3 length: 15 residues. The CDR3 sequence is CAWSNNRAENTEAFF. In nucleotides, the CDR3 is TGTGCCTGGAGTAACAACAGGGCTGAGAACACTGAAGCTTTCTTT. Full variable domain (rest looked up from reference TRBV30 and TRBJ1-1): SQTIHQWPATLVQPVGSPLSLECTVEGTSNPNLYWYRQAAGRGLQLLFYSVGIGQISSEVPQNLSASRPQDRQFILSSKKLLLSDSGFYLCAWSNNRAENTEAFFGQGTRLTVV.

V gene TRBV5-1 combines with J gene TRBJ2-2; 8 bases are a match to TRBD2. V gave up 4 bases and J gave up 0 bases; unmatched junction bases: 8. This CDR3 has 17 residues. The V gene's germline CDR1 is SGHRS and CDR2 YFSETQ. CDR3 in DNA: TGCGCCAGCAGCGGACGAACTAGCGGCCCGAACACCGGGGAGCTGTTTTTT. Translating gives CASSGRTSGPNTGELFF.

The chain employs TRBV4-3 and TRBJ1-1; D is unclear. The CDR3 contains 18 residues. The ends were cut back, 1 base at V and 1 base at J, with 19 bases in the middle. In germline, CDR1 is LGHNA, CDR2 YSLEER. Here the CDR3 reads CASSQVIPILIGNTEAFF. The CDR3, as DNA: TGCGCCAGCAGCCAAGTAATCCCAATACTGATTGGGAACACTGAAGCTTTCTTT.

V and J are TRBV5-6 and TRBJ2-7; 12 bases line up with TRBD2. Germline V CDR1 and CDR2: SGHDT, YYEEEE. Trimming took 3 bases from V and 11 from J; bases not matched to a gene: 6. CDR3 length: 13 residues. The CDR3 DNA reads as TGTGCCAGCAGCTCAGGACTAGCGGGATCAGAGTACTTC. Encoded protein: CASSSGLAGSEYF. Complete variable domain (other parts from reference TRBV5-6 and TRBJ2-7): DAGVTQSPTHLIKTRGQQVTLRCSPKSGHDTVSWYQQALGQGPQFIFQYYEEEERQRGNFPDRFSGHQFPNYSSELNVNALLLGDSALYLCASSSGLAGSEYFGPGTRLTVT.

V is TRBV30 and J is TRBJ1-4; D gene ambiguous. The V gene's germline CDR1 is GTSNPN and CDR2 SVGIG (reference sequence). The CDR3 has 15 amino acids. Between the trimmed V and J ends, which lost 8 bases and 3 bases, there was a span of 19 bases. Here the CDR3 DNA reads TGTGCCGGCAGAACGGACTGGGCAGCTAATGAAAAACTGTTTTTT. Protein sequence: CAGRTDWAANEKLFF.

This chain connects TRBV6-1 to TRBJ1-5; 7 bases match TRBD1. The V gene end was trimmed by 8 bases and the J gene end by 1 base; junction bases not matched to a gene: 8. CDR3 length: 15 residues. From germline, CDR1 is MNHNS and CDR2 SASEGT. In DNA form, the CDR3 reads TGTGCCAGCTGTCGACAGGGACCGAGCAATCAGCCCCAGCATTTT. Protein sequence: CASCRQGPSNQPQHF.

The rearrangement uses TRBV9 and TRBJ2-2, with a weak D call TRBD2 (5 bases). The CDR3 length is 15 residues. Germline CDR1 SGDLS, CDR2 YYNGEE. The V end lost 0 bases, the J end lost 5 bases, and 11 bases lay between the germline ends. The CDR3 DNA follows: TGTGCCAGCAGCGTAGAAGGAAAGCGGACCGGGGAGCTGTTTTTT. Protein product: CASSVEGKRTGELFF.

The V call is TRBV6-6, the J call TRBJ2-7; D is possibly TRBD2 (6 bases). Germline loops: CDR1 MNHNY, CDR2 SVGAGI (reference sequence). Trimming took 0 bases from V and 5 from J, leaving 14 bases between them. The CDR3 loop spans 15 amino acids. In DNA, the CDR3 is TGTGCCAGCAGTTACTCGGGGGGAGGTATCAACGAGCAGTACTTC. Protein: CASSYSGGGINEQYF.

The chain uses TRBV19 and TRBJ2-5; 7 nucleotides line up with TRBD2. V gave up 6 bases and J gave up 3 bases; unmatched junction bases: 7. This CDR3 region has 14 residues. Germline CDR1 is LNHDA and CDR2 is SQIVND (reference sequence). The CDR3 coding sequence is TGTGCCAGTAGGATTAGGGGAGGGGAAGAGACCCAGTACTTC. It codes for CASRIRGGEETQYF.

The chain links TRBV2 to TRBJ1-1, with a possible D match to TRBD1 (5 bases). V lost 3 bases and J lost 4, with 15 bases in between. CDR1 is SNHLY and CDR2 is FYNNEI in the germline V gene. The CDR3 sequence is 15 residues long. CDR3 residues: CASSDQSSGRTEAFF. CDR3 DNA sequence: TGTGCCAGCAGTGACCAGTCATCAGGGCGCACTGAAGCTTTCTTT.

V gene TRBV27 combines with J gene TRBJ1-2; TRBD1 aligns across 7 bases. CDR1 MNHEY and CDR2 SMNVEV come from the germline V gene (reference sequence). Germline trimming cut 6 bases from V and 1 base from J; bases unmatched to any gene: 5. CDR3 size: 14 residues. The CDR3 sequence is CASSRDSVNYGYTF. The CDR3 DNA follows: TGTGCCAGCAGCCGGGACAGCGTTAACTATGGCTACACCTTC.

The CDR3, as DNA: TGTGCCTGGACTGTAGGGGGAGGCCCCCCCTACAATGAGCAGTTCTTC. Amino acids: CAWTVGGGPPYNEQFF. This chain links TRBV30 with TRBJ2-1; D may match TRBD1 or TRBD2 (6 bases each). The V gene's germline CDR1 is GTSNPN and CDR2 SVGIG (reference sequence). The germline V and J ends were trimmed by 4 bases and 2 bases, with 18 bases remaining between them. The CDR3 is 16 residues long. The variable domain in full, with the rest retrieved from reference TRBV30 and TRBJ2-1, is SQTIHQWPATLVQPVGSPLSLECTVEGTSNPNLYWYRQAAGRGLQLLFYSVGIGQISSEVPQNLSASRPQDRQFILSSKKLLLSDSGFYLCAWTVGGGPPYNEQFFGPGTRLTVL.

CDR3 residues: CASSVETYGYTF. Written as DNA, the CDR3 is TGTGCCAGCAGTGTGGAGACCTATGGCTACACCTTC. V gene TRBV2 combines with J gene TRBJ1-2, with unresolved D. This CDR3 has 12 residues. Germline V gene lookup returns CDR1 SNHLY and CDR2 FYNNEI. Trimming stripped 4 bases from V and 4 bases from J, with 7 bases between. Full variable domain (missing parts from reference TRBV2 and TRBJ1-2): EPEVTQTPSHQVTQMGQEVILRCVPISNHLYFYWYRQILGQKVEFLVSFYNNEISEKSEIFDDQFSVERPDGSNFTLKIRSTKLEDSAMYFCASSVETYGYTFGSGTRLTVV.

V gene TRBV4-1 combines with J gene TRBJ1-6; D is unresolved. CDR3 length equals 15 residues. Germline values: CDR1 MGHRA, CDR2 YSYEKL. Trimming left V 4 bases short and J 2 bases short, with 9 bases between. The CDR3 reads CASSPPGTYNSPLHF. CDR3 sequence (DNA): TGCGCCAGCAGCCCTCCGGGGACCTATAATTCACCCCTCCACTTT.

The rearrangement uses TRBV5-1 and TRBJ2-2; 10 bases are shared with TRBD2. Germline V gene sequence: CDR1 SGHRS, CDR2 YFSETQ. The CDR3 covers 15 residues. Trimming took 0 bases from V and 5 from J; bases not matched to a gene: 1. The CDR3 DNA reads TGCGCCAGCAGCTTGGAGACTAGCGGGACCGGGGAGCTGTTTTTT. The encoded protein is CASSLETSGTGELFF.

V gene TRBV4-3 combines with J gene TRBJ1-2; D is unresolved. V was trimmed by 0 bases and J by 6 bases, leaving 11 bases between them. The CDR3 has 14 amino acids. Germline V CDR1 and CDR2: LGHNA, YSLEER. The DNA of the CDR3 is TGCGCCAGCAGCCAAGATGGGGAAGTGCATGGCTACACCTTC. As protein: CASSQDGEVHGYTF.

The rearrangement joins TRBV5-1 to TRBJ1-2; D might be TRBD1 (5 bases). The length of the CDR3 is 16 residues. Germline CDR1 and CDR2: SGHRS and YFSETQ. V was trimmed by 0 bases and J by 8 bases, leaving 20 bases between them. The CDR3 loop is CASSLEGRVLNGGYTF. In nucleotides, the CDR3 is TGCGCCAGCAGCTTGGAGGGCAGGGTTTTGAACGGGGGCTACACCTTC.

J is TRBJ2-5 and V is TRBV3-1; D call uncertain. This CDR3 is built from 11 residues. The V gene's germline CDR1 is LGHDT and CDR2 YNNKEL (reference sequence). Trimming stripped 11 bases from V and 2 bases from J, with 9 bases between. The CDR3: CARRLQETQYF. CDR3 sequence (DNA): TGTGCCCGTAGGCTTCAAGAGACCCAGTACTTC.

V is TRBV5-4 and J is TRBJ1-1, with D unresolved. The CDR3 loop spans 14 amino acids. In germline, CDR1 is SGHNT, CDR2 YYREEE (reference sequence). Trimming pared 4 bases from V and 0 bases from J, leaving 10 bases between. Here the CDR3 DNA reads TGTGCCAGCAGCGGCTCCGGGTTGAACACTGAAGCTTTCTTT. This gives the protein CASSGSGLNTEAFF.